What follows describes a single T cell receptor (beta chain). The data belong to a study of blood T cell repertoires in COVID-19. The authors' processing: Amplifying reference gene primers gave estimates of nucleated cell counts. TCRdb's table, derived via immunoSEQ multiplex PCR, lists solely in-frame clones and lacks some. V and J calls and clone size are given by that table; D and trimming were obtained from the DNA. Among 150,000 or so clones listed, around 88% were seen once. Sequenced: peripheral blood. This sequence was found in a man aged 50-60 years with acute or convalescent COVID-19.

The CDR3 bases are TGTGCCAGCAGCCCCCAGGGAAAGTCAGGAGAGACCCAGTACTTC. It is translated as CASSPQGKSGETQYF. The rearrangement joins TRBV11-3 to TRBJ2-5; maybe TRBD1 (5 bases). Germline values: CDR1 SGHNT, CDR2 YENEEA. V lost 5 bases to trimming and J lost 4 bases, with 17 bases between them. This CDR3 has 15 residues.